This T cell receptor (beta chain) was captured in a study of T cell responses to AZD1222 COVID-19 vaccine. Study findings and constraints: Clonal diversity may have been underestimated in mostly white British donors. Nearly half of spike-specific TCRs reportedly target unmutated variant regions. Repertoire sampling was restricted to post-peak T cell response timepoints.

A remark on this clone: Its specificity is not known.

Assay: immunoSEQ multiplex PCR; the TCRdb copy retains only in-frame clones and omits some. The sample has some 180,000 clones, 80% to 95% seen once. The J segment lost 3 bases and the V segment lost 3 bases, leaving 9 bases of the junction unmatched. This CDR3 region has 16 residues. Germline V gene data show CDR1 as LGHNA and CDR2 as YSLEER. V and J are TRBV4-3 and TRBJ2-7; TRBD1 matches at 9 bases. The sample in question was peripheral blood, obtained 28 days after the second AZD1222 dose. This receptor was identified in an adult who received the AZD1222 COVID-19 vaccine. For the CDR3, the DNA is TGCGCCAGCAGCCAGAATGTTGGACAGGGGAACTACGAGCAGTACTTC. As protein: CASSQNVGQGNYEQYF.